This T cell receptor beta chain was recovered during a study of radiotherapy plus CTLA-4 blockade in lung cancer. Study-level background: Disease control reached 30% to 35%, with objective responses in 15% to 20%.

Those with chemo-refractory metastatic non-small-cell lung cancer were treated with focal radiation combined with CTLA-4 blockade using ipilimumab. Study-level findings and limits: Reportedly, early blood T cell clone dynamics best predicted response, with interferon-beta. Radiotherapy plus ipilimumab was followed by expansion in blood of tumor-derived TCR clones.

Comment on this clone: The antigen is undetermined.

Germline trimming cut 4 bases from V and 2 bases from J; bases unmatched to any gene: 6. CDR3 size: 15 residues. Germline V gives CDR1 SGHKS, CDR2 YYEKEE (reference sequence). Profiling relied on immunoSEQ multiplex PCR, and the TCRdb table lists in-frame clones only, not all of them. The data contain roughly 88,000 clones, 83% of them seen just once; the ten biggest clones take up 0.65% to 0.9%. The rearrangement uses TRBV5-5 and TRBJ2-1; TRBD1 agrees at 7 bases. The sequence was obtained from a human donor with non-small cell lung cancer who had stable disease on radiotherapy plus ipilimumab. The source material was peripheral blood, sampled from a patient treated with radiotherapy plus ipilimumab. The CDR3 DNA is TGTGCCAGCAGCGGGACAGCGAGTCCCTACAATGAGCAGTTCTTC. Translated: CASSGTASPYNEQFF. Drawing the rest from reference TRBV5-5 and TRBJ2-1, the complete variable domain is DAGVTQSPTHLIKTRGQQVTLRCSPISGHKSVSWYQQVLGQGPQFIFQYYEKEERGRGNFPDRFSARQFPNYSSELNVNALLLGDSALYLCASSGTASPYNEQFFGPGTRLTVL.